This T cell receptor beta chain stems from a study of T cell responses to AZD1222 COVID-19 vaccine. Clones were read by immunoSEQ multiplex PCR, and TCRdb kept only the in-frame ones, dropping some. The sample comprises 150,000 to 160,000 clones, about 90% of which are singletons, and approximately 5.1% rests with the top ten. Findings and caveats of the study: In all cases, repertoires were sampled only after the peak T cell response. Mostly white British, mostly female donors; authors suggested clonal diversity may be underestimated.

To note about this clone: Its antigen remains unknown.

With V trimmed by 10 bases and J by 1 base, 2 bases remained unmatched. Germline values: CDR1 ENHRY, CDR2 SYGVKD. This CDR3 is 14 amino acids long. The TCR comes from an adult in good health. The chain carries TRBV10-3 and TRBJ2-2; TRBD2 matches 11 bases. The sequenced sample was peripheral blood, obtained on day 0 of MenACWY control vaccination. The CDR3 is CATGTSGNTGELFF. For the CDR3, the DNA is TGTGCCACTGGGACTAGCGGGAACACCGGGGAGCTGTTTTTT.